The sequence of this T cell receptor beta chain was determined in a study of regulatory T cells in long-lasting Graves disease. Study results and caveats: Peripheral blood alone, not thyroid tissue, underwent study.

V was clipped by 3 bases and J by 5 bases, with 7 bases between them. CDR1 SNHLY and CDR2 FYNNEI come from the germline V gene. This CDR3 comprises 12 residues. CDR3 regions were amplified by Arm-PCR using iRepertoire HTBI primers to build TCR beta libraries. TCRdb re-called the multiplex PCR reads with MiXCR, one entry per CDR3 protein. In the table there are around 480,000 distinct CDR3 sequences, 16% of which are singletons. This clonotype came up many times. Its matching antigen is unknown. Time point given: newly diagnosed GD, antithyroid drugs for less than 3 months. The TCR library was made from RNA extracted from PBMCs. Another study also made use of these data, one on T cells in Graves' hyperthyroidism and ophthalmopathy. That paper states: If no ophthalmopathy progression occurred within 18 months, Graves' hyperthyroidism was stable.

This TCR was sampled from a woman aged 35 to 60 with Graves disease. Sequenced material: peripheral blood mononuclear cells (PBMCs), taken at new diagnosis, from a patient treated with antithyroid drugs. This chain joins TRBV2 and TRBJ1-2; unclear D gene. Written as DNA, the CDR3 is TGTGCCAGCAGTGAGAAGGGTTATGGCTACACCTTC. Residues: CASSEKGYGYTF. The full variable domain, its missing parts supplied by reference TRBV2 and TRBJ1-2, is EPEVTQTPSHQVTQMGQEVILRCVPISNHLYFYWYRQILGQKVEFLVSFYNNEISEKSEIFDDQFSVERPDGSNFTLKIRSTKLEDSAMYFCASSEKGYGYTFGSGTRLTVV.